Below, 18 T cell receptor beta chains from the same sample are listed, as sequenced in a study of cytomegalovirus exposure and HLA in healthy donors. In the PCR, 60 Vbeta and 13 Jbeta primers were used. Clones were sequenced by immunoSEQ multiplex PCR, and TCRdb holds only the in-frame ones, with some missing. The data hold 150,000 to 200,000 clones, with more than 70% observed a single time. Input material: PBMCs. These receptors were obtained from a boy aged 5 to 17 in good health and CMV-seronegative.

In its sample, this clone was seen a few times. The CDR3 region is CASSPGGQGLGTQYF. The CDR3 nucleotides are TGTGCCAGCAGCCCCGGGGGACAGGGCTTAGGGACCCAGTACTTC. This chain links TRBV27 with TRBJ2-5, with 9 bases matching TRBD1. The CDR3 loop spans 15 amino acids. Germline V gives CDR1 MNHEY, CDR2 SMNVEV (reference sequence). The trim removed 6 bases at V and 7 bases at J, leaving 12 bases unmatched.

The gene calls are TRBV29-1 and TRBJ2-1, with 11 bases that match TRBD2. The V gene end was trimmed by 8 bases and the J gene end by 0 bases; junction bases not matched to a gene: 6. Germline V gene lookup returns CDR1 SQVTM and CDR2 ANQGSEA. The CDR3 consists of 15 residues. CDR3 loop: CSTTSGVASYNEQFF. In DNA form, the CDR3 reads TGCAGCACGACTAGCGGGGTCGCCTCCTACAATGAGCAGTTCTTC.

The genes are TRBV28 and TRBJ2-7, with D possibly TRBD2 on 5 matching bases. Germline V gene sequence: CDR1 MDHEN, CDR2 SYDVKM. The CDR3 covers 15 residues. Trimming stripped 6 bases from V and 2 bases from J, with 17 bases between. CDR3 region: CASRTPTDSTYEQYF. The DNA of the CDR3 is TGTGCCAGCAGAACTCCTACGGACTCAACCTACGAGCAGTACTTC.

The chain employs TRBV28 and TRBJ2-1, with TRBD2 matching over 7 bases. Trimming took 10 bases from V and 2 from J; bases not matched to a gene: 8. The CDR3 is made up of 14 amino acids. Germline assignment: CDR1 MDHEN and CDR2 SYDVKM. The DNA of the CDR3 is TGTGCCACGACGTCCAGCGGGACCTACAATGAGCAGTTCTTC. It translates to CATTSSGTYNEQFF.

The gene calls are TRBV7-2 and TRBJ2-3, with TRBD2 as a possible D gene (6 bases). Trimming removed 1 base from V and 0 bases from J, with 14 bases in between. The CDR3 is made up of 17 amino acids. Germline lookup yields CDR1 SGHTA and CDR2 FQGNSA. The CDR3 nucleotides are TGTGCCAGCAGCTTAGTTGGTAGCGGAGTTAGCACAGATACGCAGTATTTT. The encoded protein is CASSLVGSGVSTDTQYF.

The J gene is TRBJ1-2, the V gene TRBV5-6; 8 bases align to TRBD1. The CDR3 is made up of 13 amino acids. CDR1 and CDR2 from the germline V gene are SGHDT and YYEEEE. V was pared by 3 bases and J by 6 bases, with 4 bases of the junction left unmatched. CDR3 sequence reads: CASSYGQGNGYTF. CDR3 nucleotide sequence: TGTGCCAGCAGCTATGGACAGGGAAATGGCTACACCTTC.

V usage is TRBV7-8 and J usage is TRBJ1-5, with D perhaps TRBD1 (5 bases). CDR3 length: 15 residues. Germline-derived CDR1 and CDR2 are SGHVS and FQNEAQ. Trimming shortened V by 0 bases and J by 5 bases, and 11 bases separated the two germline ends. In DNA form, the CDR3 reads TGTGCCAGCAGCTTAGCCCAGGGCAATCATCAGCCCCAGCATTTT. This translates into CASSLAQGNHQPQHF.

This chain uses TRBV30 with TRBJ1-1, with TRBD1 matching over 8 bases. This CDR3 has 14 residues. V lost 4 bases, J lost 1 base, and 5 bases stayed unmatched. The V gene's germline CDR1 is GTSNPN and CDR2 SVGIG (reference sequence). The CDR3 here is CAWNPGTGNTEAFF. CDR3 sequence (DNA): TGTGCCTGGAACCCCGGGACAGGGAACACTGAAGCTTTCTTT.

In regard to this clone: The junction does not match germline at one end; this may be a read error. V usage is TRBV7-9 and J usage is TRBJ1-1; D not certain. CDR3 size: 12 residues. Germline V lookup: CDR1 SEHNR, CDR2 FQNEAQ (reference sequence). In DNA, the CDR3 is TGTTCCAGCAGCTTAGTTGAGCCTGAAGCTTTCTTT. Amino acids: CSSSLVEPEAFF.

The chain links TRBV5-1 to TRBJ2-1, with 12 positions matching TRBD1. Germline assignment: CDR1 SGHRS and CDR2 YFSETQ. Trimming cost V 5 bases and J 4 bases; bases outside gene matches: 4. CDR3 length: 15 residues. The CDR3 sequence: CASRGQGARYNEQFF. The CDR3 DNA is TGCGCCAGCAGGGGACAGGGGGCCCGATACAATGAGCAGTTCTTC.

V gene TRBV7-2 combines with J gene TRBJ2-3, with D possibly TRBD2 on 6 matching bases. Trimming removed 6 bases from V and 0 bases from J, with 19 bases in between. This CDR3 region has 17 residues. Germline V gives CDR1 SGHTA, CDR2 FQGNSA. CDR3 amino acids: CASSPVRGIPSTDTQYF. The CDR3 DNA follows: TGTGCCAGCAGTCCGGTTCGGGGGATTCCTAGCACAGATACGCAGTATTTT.

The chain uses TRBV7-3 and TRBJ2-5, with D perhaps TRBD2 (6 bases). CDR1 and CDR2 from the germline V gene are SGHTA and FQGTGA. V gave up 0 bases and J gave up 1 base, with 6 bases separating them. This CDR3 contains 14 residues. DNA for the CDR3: TGTGCCAGCAGCTTAACCGGGAGCCAAGAGACCCAGTACTTC. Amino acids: CASSLTGSQETQYF.

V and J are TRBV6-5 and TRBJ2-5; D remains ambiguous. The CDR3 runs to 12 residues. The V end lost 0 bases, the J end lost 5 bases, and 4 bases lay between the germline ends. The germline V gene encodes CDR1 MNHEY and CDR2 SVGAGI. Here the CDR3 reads CASSYSAETQYF. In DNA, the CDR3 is TGTGCCAGCAGTTACTCAGCTGAGACCCAGTACTTC.

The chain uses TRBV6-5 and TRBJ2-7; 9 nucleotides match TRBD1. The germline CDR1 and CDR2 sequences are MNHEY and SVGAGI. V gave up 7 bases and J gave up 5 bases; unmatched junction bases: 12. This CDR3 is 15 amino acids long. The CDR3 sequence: CASTVTGGIGDEQYF. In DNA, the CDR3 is TGTGCCAGCACCGTGACAGGGGGAATTGGCGACGAGCAGTACTTC.

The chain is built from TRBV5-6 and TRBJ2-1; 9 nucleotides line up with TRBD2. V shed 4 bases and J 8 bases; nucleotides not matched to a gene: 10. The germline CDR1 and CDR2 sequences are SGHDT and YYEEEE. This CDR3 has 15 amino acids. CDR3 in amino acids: CASSLSGSPEYEQFF. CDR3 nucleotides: TGTGCCAGCAGCCTTAGCGGGAGTCCCGAGTATGAGCAGTTCTTC.

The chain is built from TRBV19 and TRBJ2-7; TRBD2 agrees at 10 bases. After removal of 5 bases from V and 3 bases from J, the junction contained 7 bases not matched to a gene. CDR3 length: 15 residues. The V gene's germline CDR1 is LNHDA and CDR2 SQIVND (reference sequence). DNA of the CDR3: TGTGCCAGTAGTTTGCTAGCGGGAGAGTACTACGAGCAGTACTTC. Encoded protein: CASSLLAGEYYEQYF.

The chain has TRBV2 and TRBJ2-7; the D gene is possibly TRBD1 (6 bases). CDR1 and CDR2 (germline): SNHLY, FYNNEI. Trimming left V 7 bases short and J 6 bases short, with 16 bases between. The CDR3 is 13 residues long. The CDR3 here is CASKNRVPGEQYF. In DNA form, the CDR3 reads TGTGCCAGCAAAAACAGGGTGCCGGGCGAGCAGTACTTC.

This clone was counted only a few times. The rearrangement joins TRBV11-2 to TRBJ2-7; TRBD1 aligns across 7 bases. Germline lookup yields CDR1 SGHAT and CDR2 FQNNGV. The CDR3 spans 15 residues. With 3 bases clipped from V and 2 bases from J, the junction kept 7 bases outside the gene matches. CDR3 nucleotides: TGTGCCAGCAGCTTCCCAGGGGGTAGCCCCTACGAGCAGTACTTC. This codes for CASSFPGGSPYEQYF.